This T cell receptor beta chain was sequenced in a study of cytomegalovirus exposure and HLA in healthy donors. General observations from the study: Associated with cytomegalovirus, according to the listing, were 170 or so TCR beta chains. About 87% or about 30% of the time was how often most TCR beta V segments were productive, according to an earlier analysis.

13 Jbeta primers and 60 Vbeta primers were used for the PCR. Sequencing was performed with immunoSEQ multiplex PCR; in TCRdb, only in-frame clones are kept and a portion is missing. Across 170,000 or so clones, the top ten clones capture 2.1% of the sample. The V end was cut by 3 bases, the J end by 0 bases, with 9 bases between. The CDR3 consists of 14 residues. Looked up from germline, CDR1 is MDHEN and CDR2 is SYDVKM. A remark on this clone: Its antigen remains unidentified. The sample contains more than one DNA sequence encoding this CDR3.

The clonotype comes from a man aged 30 to 39 in good health and CMV-seronegative. The sample taken for sequencing was PBMCs. This chain links TRBV28 with TRBJ2-7; D is possibly TRBD2 (5 bases). The chain's CDR3 is CASSLGGGSYEQYF. CDR3 in DNA: TGTGCCAGCAGTTTGGGCGGAGGCTCCTACGAGCAGTACTTC.